This entry is about one T cell receptor beta chain. This specimen belongs to a study of CD8 T cells in Susac syndrome. Study information: Treatment status at blood draw for the Susac syndrome patients was therapy-naive, corticosteroids, or intravenous immunoglobulin alone.

RNA in amounts of roughly 0.5 to 1 ug was reverse transcribed with random hexamers. The method of amplification for TCR beta CDR3 was immunoSEQ multiplex PCR, covering 54 Vbeta and 13 Jbeta. TCRdb used MiXCR to reprocess the immunoSEQ multiplex PCR reads, holding one entry per CDR3 protein. The sample has over 150,000 distinct CDR3 sequences; approximately 94% are singletons. This receptor was identified in a human donor with Susac syndrome. Sequenced material: CD4+ T cells from PBMCs.

The CDR3 DNA follows: TGTGCCACCAGTGAGTCTAGTCGCGGCATTCAGTACTTC. It encodes CATSESSRGIQYF. This chain joins TRBV24-1 and TRBJ2-4, with D unresolved. The CDR3 has 13 amino acids. V gave up 4 bases and J gave up 9 bases, with 12 bases separating them. CDR1 is KGHDR, CDR2 SFDVKD, per germline.